The T cell receptor beta chain described here comes from a study of blood T cell repertoires in COVID-19. On the study more broadly: Acute and convalescent COVID-19 specimens originated in the United States, Italy and Spain. PBMCs, B-cell-depleted T cells, or T cells provided the cDNA or gDNA that made up the material.

Original handling: Using reference gene primer amplification, nucleated cell counts were estimated. Produced via immunoSEQ multiplex PCR; TCRdb's table is partial and in-frame only. From that table come the V and J calls and clone size; the DNA was used to work out D and trimming. The table lists around 47,000 clones, about 88% of them singletons. The receptor comes from a human donor in a cohort sampled during active COVID-19. What was sequenced was peripheral blood.

Here the CDR3 DNA reads TGTGCCAGCCACAGGGATGGAAACACCATATATTTT. Translated, it gives CASHRDGNTIYF. The gene calls are TRBV6-5 and TRBJ1-3; D is possibly TRBD1 (6 bases). V was clipped by 8 bases and J by 3 bases, with 8 bases between them. Per germline, CDR1 MNHEY and CDR2 SVGAGI. The length of the CDR3 is 12 residues.